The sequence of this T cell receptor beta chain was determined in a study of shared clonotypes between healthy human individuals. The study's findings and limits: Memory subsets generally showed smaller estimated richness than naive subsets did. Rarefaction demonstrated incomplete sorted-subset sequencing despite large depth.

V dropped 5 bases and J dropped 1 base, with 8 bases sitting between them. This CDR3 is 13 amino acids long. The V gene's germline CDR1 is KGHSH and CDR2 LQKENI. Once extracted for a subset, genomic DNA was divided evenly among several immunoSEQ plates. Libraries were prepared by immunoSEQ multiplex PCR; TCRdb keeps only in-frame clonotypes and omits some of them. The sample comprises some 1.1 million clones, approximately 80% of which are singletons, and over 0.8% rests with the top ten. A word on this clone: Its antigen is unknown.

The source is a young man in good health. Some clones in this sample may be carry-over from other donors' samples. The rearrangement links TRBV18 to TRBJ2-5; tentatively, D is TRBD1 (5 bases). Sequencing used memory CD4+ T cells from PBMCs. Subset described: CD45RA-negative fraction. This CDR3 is CASSWGSQETQYF. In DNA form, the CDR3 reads TGTGCCAGCTCATGGGGCAGCCAAGAGACCCAGTACTTC.